One and the same sample provided the 12 T cell receptor beta chains below, sequenced in a study of control samples from healthy donors and cancer patients. TCRdb's table, derived via immunoSEQ multiplex PCR, lists solely in-frame clones and lacks some. The sample carries 85,000 to 90,000 clones, 86% recorded once. The specimen sequenced was blood. The origin of the receptors is a man in his thirties or forties in good health.

V gene TRBV6-4 combines with J gene TRBJ2-6; D not resolved. From germline, CDR1 is MRHNA and CDR2 SNTAGT. V was trimmed by 3 bases and J by 0 bases, leaving 6 bases between them. The CDR3 is 15 residues long. The CDR3 here is CASSDESSGANVLTF. The CDR3 bases are TGTGCCAGCAGTGATGAGTCCTCTGGGGCCAACGTCCTGACTTTC.

This clone was counted between two and nine times. The genes are TRBV4-1 and TRBJ1-4; D remains unclear. Germline V gene lookup returns CDR1 MGHRA and CDR2 YSYEKL. The CDR3 length is 12 residues. Trimming took 1 base from V and 11 from J, leaving 8 bases between them. The chain's CDR3 is CASSQGGWKLFF. The CDR3, as DNA: TGCGCCAGCAGCCAAGGTGGTTGGAAACTGTTTTTT.

In regard to this clone: Other DNA sequences of this sample code for an identical CDR3. The chain carries TRBV24-1 and TRBJ1-1, with D uncertain. V lost 7 bases and J 2 bases, leaving 7 bases between the germline ends. CDR1 is KGHDR, CDR2 SFDVKD, per germline. This CDR3 is built from 12 residues. CDR3 in amino acids: CATRAGNTEAFF. The CDR3 DNA reads TGTGCCACCAGAGCGGGAAACACTGAAGCTTTCTTT.

This clone turned up a few times. The V and J genes are TRBV13 and TRBJ2-2, with D maybe TRBD2 (6 bases). CDR1 and CDR2 (germline): PRHDT, FYEKMQ (reference sequence). The CDR3 spans 13 residues. V gave up 5 bases and J gave up 11 bases, with 15 bases separating them. CDR3 DNA sequence: TGTGCCAGCAGCGCGAGTGGGGGGACCGAGCTGTTTTTT. It is translated as CASSASGGTELFF.

In its sample, this clone was seen once. This sequence joins TRBV7-9 and TRBJ2-3; 7 bases fit TRBD1. The ends lost 2 bases at V and 0 bases at J; junction bases unmatched: 5. There are 16 residues in the CDR3. The V gene's germline CDR1 is SEHNR and CDR2 FQNEAQ (reference sequence). CDR3 nucleotides: TGTGCCAGCAGCTTACCACAGGGGCTTAGCACAGATACGCAGTATTTT. It yields the protein CASSLPQGLSTDTQYF.

The chain recombines TRBV5-1 with TRBJ1-2; D not resolved. This CDR3 comprises 14 residues. Germline V CDR1 and CDR2: SGHRS, YFSETQ. V gave up 0 bases and J gave up 4 bases, with 10 bases separating them. The CDR3 region is CASSLVGTGYGYTF. CDR3 nucleotide sequence: TGCGCCAGCAGCTTGGTAGGAACTGGCTATGGCTACACCTTC.

The V gene is TRBV5-4, the J gene TRBJ1-3, with a weak D call TRBD1 (6 bases). The CDR3 runs to 13 residues. Trimming removed 2 bases from V and 4 bases from J, with 7 bases in between. The V gene's germline CDR1 is SGHNT and CDR2 YYREEE (reference sequence). The CDR3 loop is CASSFRGGNTIYF. The CDR3 DNA is TGTGCCAGCAGCTTCAGGGGCGGAAACACCATATATTTT.

CDR3 sequence: CASTRTVNTEAFF. CDR3 DNA sequence: TGTGCCAGCACTAGGACGGTGAACACTGAAGCTTTCTTT. This chain joins TRBV6-6 and TRBJ1-1; D gene uncertain. Trimming cost V 7 bases and J 0 bases, with 9 bases left between them. The CDR3 extends over 13 amino acids. Per germline, CDR1 MNHNY and CDR2 SVGAGI (reference sequence).

This clone was detected once. The J gene is TRBJ2-3, the V gene TRBV7-9, with 7 nucleotides matching TRBD2. Trimming cost V 2 bases and J 5 bases; bases outside gene matches: 13. Per germline, CDR1 SEHNR and CDR2 FQNEAQ (reference sequence). The length of the CDR3 is 17 residues. CDR3 amino acids: CASSLPLLAGVVDTQYF. DNA for the CDR3: TGTGCCAGCAGCTTACCCCTCCTCGCGGGGGTGGTAGATACGCAGTATTTT.

The chain carries TRBV7-9 and TRBJ2-7; no clear D gene. The V gene's germline CDR1 is SEHNR and CDR2 FQNEAQ (reference sequence). The CDR3 sequence is 13 residues long. The ends were cut back, 6 bases at V and 1 base at J, with 10 bases in the middle. The CDR3 sequence is CASRPRASYEQYF. In DNA, the CDR3 is TGTGCCAGCAGACCTCGTGCGTCCTACGAGCAGTACTTC.

This clone was recorded once. Here the CDR3 reads CAISGFRYGYTF. DNA for the CDR3: TGTGCCATCAGTGGGTTTAGGTATGGCTACACCTTC. The V call is TRBV10-3, the J call TRBJ1-2, with D unclear. Per the germline V gene, CDR1 is ENHRY and CDR2 is SYGVKD. V lost 4 bases and J 5 bases, leaving 8 bases between the germline ends. The length of the CDR3 is 12 residues.

The J gene is TRBJ2-3, the V gene TRBV30; D uncertain. V was trimmed by 0 bases and J by 6 bases, leaving 10 bases between them. The CDR3 runs to 13 residues. CDR1 is GTSNPN, CDR2 SVGIG, per germline (reference sequence). The CDR3 DNA reads as TGTGCCTGGAGTGTACGGCCTACGGATACGCAGTATTTT. It translates to CAWSVRPTDTQYF.